The 2 T cell receptor beta chains listed next were all sequenced from one sample in a study of cytomegalovirus exposure and HLA in healthy donors (dated by TCRdb to between 2016 and 2019). Library method: the immunoSEQ multiplex PCR assay. The multiplex PCR relied on a mix of 60 forward primers for TCR Vbeta segments and 13 reverse primers for TCR Jbeta segments. TCRdb limited this immuneACCESS table to in-frame rearrangements with V and J called. A share of clones is missing; checked studies link under half to unresolved V genes, and the rest is unexplained. A total of more than 150,000 clones appear in this sample, 84% of them only once. The ten largest make up approximately 0.26% of the sample. Sample: PBMCs. The receptors originated from a boy younger than 18 in good health and CMV-seronegative.

The rearrangement links TRBV9 to TRBJ2-1, with a tentative D call TRBD2 (6 bases). This CDR3 contains 16 residues. CDR1 is SGDLS and CDR2 is YYNGEE in the germline V gene. Deletions cut 0 bases from V and 1 base from J, with 11 bases between. The CDR3 bases are TGTGCCAGCAGCGTAGGTCTAGCGAGGTCCTACAATGAGCAGTTCTTC. It specifies CASSVGLARSYNEQFF.

V gene TRBV5-6 combines with J gene TRBJ1-1; no firm D call. The V end was cut by 0 bases, the J end by 0 bases, with 9 bases between. The CDR3 is made up of 15 amino acids. CDR1 and CDR2 (germline): SGHDT, YYEEEE. CDR3 sequence reads: CASSLGGGVNTEAFF. CDR3 DNA sequence: TGTGCCAGCAGCTTGGGTGGCGGAGTGAACACTGAAGCTTTCTTT.